This T cell receptor (beta chain) was found in a study of blood T cell repertoires in COVID-19. Study as a whole: Whether acute or convalescent, the COVID-19 samples came from the United States, Italy and Spain. Sample material is recorded as cDNA or gDNA derived from T cells, B-cell-depleted T cells, or PBMCs.

In the original processing: Researchers report that nucleated cell counts were estimated from reference gene primer amplification. Generated by immunoSEQ multiplex PCR, the TCRdb table keeps only in-frame clones and is missing some. The DNA gave D and trimming, while V, J and clone size come from that table. The table records about 45,000 clones, roughly four fifths of them present only once. The V segment lost 5 bases and the J segment 3 bases; nucleotides outside the gene matches: 7. Germline V gene data show CDR1 as SEHNR and CDR2 as FQNEAQ (reference sequence). The CDR3 runs to 16 residues. This clonotype was obtained from a human donor in a cohort sampled during active COVID-19. The J gene is TRBJ1-1, the V gene TRBV7-9, with 12 bases matching TRBD1. Sequencing was carried out using peripheral blood. In DNA, the CDR3 is TGTGCCAGCAGCGAGGGACAGGGGGCCGGCGACACTGAAGCTTTCTTT. This encodes CASSEGQGAGDTEAFF.